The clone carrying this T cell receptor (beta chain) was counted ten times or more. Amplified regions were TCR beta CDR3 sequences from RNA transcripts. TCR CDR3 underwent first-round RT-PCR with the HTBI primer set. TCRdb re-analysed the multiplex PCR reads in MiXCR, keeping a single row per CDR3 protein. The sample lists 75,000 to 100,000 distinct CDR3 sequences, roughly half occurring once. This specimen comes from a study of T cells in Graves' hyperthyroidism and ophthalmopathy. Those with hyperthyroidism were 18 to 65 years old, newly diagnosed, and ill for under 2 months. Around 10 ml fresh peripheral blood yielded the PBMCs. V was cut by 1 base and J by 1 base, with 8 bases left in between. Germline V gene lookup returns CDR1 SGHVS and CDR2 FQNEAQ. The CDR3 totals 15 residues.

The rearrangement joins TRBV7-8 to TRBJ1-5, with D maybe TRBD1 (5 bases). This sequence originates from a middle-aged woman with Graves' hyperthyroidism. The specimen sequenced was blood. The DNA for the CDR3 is TGTGCCAGCAGCTTAGGCGGGACGAGCAATCAGCCCCAGCATTTT. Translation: CASSLGGTSNQPQHF.